This T cell receptor beta chain was captured in a study of T cell clonality in common variable immunodeficiency. Germline CDR1 and CDR2: DFQATT and SNEGSKA (reference sequence). CDR3 length: 16 amino acids. V dropped 1 base and J dropped 3; count of bases not matched to a gene: 7. Here immunoSEQ multiplex PCR was the method, and the copy in TCRdb shows in-frame clones only, minus some. This repertoire holds tens of thousands of clones, and none appear only once. Overall study results and limits: Fewer TCRbeta clones were shared among CVID subjects than controls. TCRbeta clonality was increased in CVID versus healthy controls.

Ten or more counts support this clone. No antigen is known for it. With the read ending 3 residues before the CDR3 end, the germline J gene is used to fill in that end. The gene calls are TRBV20-1 and TRBJ2-2; 8 nucleotides match TRBD1. The TCR sequence derives from a person between 18 and 75 years old in good health. The sequenced sample was peripheral blood mononuclear cells. The CDR3 DNA, read in part, is TGCAGTGCTAGAGCCCGTGCAGGGGGCCACACCGGGGAG. Encoded protein: CSARARAGGHTGE. The full-length CDR3 reads as CSARARAGGHTGELFF.